This TCR beta chain is from a study of blood T cell repertoires in COVID-19. On the study more broadly: Whether acute or convalescent, the COVID-19 samples came from the United States, Italy and Spain. Sources were T cells, B-cell-depleted T cells, or PBMCs; the material itself was cDNA or gDNA.

CDR3 length equals 13 residues. The J segment lost 7 bases and the V segment lost 2 bases, leaving 3 bases of the junction unmatched. The V gene's germline CDR1 is SGDLS and CDR2 YYNGEE. As handled by the study authors: Estimation of nucleated cell counts was performed using reference gene primer amplification. Only in-frame clones appear in the TCRdb table, and some are missing; sequencing was by immunoSEQ multiplex PCR. V and J calls and clone size come straight from that table; D and trimming were deduced from the DNA. This table has about 270,000 clones, about 89% appearing once. This clone appeared once.

Source material: peripheral blood. This sequence was found in a man in his forties who had recovered from COVID-19. V usage is TRBV9 and J usage is TRBJ2-7, with 10 bases lining up with TRBD1. The CDR3 DNA follows: TGTGCCAGCAGCGTGAGGACAGGGGGTGAGCAGTACTTC. This codes for CASSVRTGGEQYF.